This TCR beta chain was captured by sequencing in a study of blood T cell repertoires in COVID-19. Trimming cost V 3 bases and J 4 bases; bases outside gene matches: 5. The CDR3 has 15 residues. Germline values: CDR1 MNHEY, CDR2 SVGEGT. The table came from immunoSEQ multiplex PCR; TCRdb's copy has only in-frame clones and leaves some out. The sample carries 200,000 to 250,000 clones, around 89% recorded once. The sample taken for sequencing was PBMCs or T cells enriched from blood (not recorded which). The chain couples TRBV6-2 or TRBV6-3 to TRBJ2-1; 8 bases are a match to TRBD2. The sequence derives from a woman between 25 and 40 years old who had recovered from COVID-19. The CDR3 spells CASSYFLAGYNEQFF. The CDR3 bases are TGTGCCAGCAGTTATTTTCTAGCGGGTTACAATGAGCAGTTCTTC.